One sample yielded the 20 T cell receptor beta chains listed below, sequenced in a study of naive and memory T cell subsets. Whole-study findings and limits: Possibly reflecting memory cells re-expressing CD45RA, a few larger clonotypes occurred in naive repertoires, especially CD8.

Their antigens remain unidentified. The beta constant-region primer was an equimolar mix of two oligonucleotides covering TRBC1 and TRBC2. Nested alpha and beta constant-region primers with the SP2 primer drove four PCR rounds on ligated cDNA. In TCRdb, the UMI-ligation and nested PCR reads were re-called with MiXCR into one record per CDR3 protein. The table includes about 90,000 distinct CDR3 sequences, about 11% detected once. Sequencing input: naive CD4+ T cells from blood. These receptors came from a human donor in good health.

This sequence joins TRBV7-9 and TRBJ2-1; possible D gene TRBD2, 6 bases. The length of the CDR3 is 14 residues. V lost 6 bases and J lost 0, with 9 bases in between. Germline lookup yields CDR1 SEHNR and CDR2 FQNEAQ (reference sequence). CDR3: CASSVEGSYNEQFF. CDR3 in DNA: TGTGCCAGCAGTGTGGAGGGCTCCTACAATGAGCAGTTCTTC.

This clonotype showed up just a few times. The genes are TRBV25-1 and TRBJ1-1, with TRBD1 matching over 9 bases. The CDR3 totals 14 residues. The germline V gene encodes CDR1 MGHDK and CDR2 SYGVNS. V trimming: 7 bases; J trimming: 0 bases; junction bases outside the gene matches: 3. In nucleotides, the CDR3 is TGTGCCAGCACCGGACAGGGGATGAACACTGAAGCTTTCTTT. Its translation: CASTGQGMNTEAFF.

The chain links TRBV7-6 to TRBJ2-6, with 7 positions matching TRBD2. The CDR3 is 16 amino acids. Germline CDR1 and CDR2: SGHVS and FNYEAQ. J gave up 2 bases and V 3 bases, and 4 bases lay outside the gene matches. CDR3 amino acids: CASSLSSGAGANVLTF. The CDR3 coding sequence is TGTGCCAGCAGCTTGTCTAGCGGAGCTGGGGCCAACGTCCTGACTTTC.

The gene calls are TRBV27 and TRBJ1-2; D possibly corresponds to TRBD1 (5 bases). Looked up from germline, CDR1 is MNHEY and CDR2 is SMNVEV (reference sequence). V was trimmed by 2 bases and J by 3 bases, leaving 10 bases between them. The CDR3 sequence is 14 residues long. The CDR3 DNA follows: TGTGCCAGCAGTTTAGGGGGGAACTACTATGGCTACACCTTC. Protein sequence: CASSLGGNYYGYTF.

The chain is built from TRBV7-3 and TRBJ2-7; the D gene could be TRBD1 or TRBD2 (5 bases each). There are 15 residues in the CDR3. The V end lost 0 bases, the J end lost 2 bases, and 11 bases lay between the germline ends. The V gene's germline CDR1 is SGHTA and CDR2 FQGTGA. CDR3 sequence (DNA): TGTGCCAGCAGCTTAACCCCGGGACCAACCTACGAGCAGTACTTC. It codes for CASSLTPGPTYEQYF. Using reference TRBV7-3 and TRBJ2-7 for the parts outside the CDR3, the full variable domain is GAGVSQTPSNKVTEKGKYVELRCDPISGHTALYWYRQSLGQGPEFLIYFQGTGAADDSGLPNDRFFAVRPEGSVSTLKIQRTERGDSAVYLCASSLTPGPTYEQYFGPGTRLTVT.

This clonotype was seen many times. V and J are TRBV29-1 and TRBJ2-7; possible D gene TRBD2, 6 bases. V gave up 4 bases and J gave up 7 bases, with 17 bases separating them. This CDR3 spans 13 amino acids. Germline V gene data show CDR1 as SQVTM and CDR2 as ANQGSEA. The CDR3 protein is CSVGGVLVREQYF. As DNA, the CDR3 is TGCAGCGTTGGGGGGGTTTTAGTCCGAGAGCAGTACTTC.

The chain employs TRBV5-1 and TRBJ1-1; a weak D match, TRBD1 (5 bases). Germline V CDR1 and CDR2: SGHRS, YFSETQ. V gave up 3 bases and J gave up 4 bases, with 10 bases separating them. The CDR3 length is 13 residues. This chain's CDR3 is CASSSGLGTEAFF. CDR3 in DNA: TGCGCCAGCAGCTCAGGGCTGGGCACTGAAGCTTTCTTT.

The chain carries TRBV6-2 or TRBV6-3 and TRBJ1-4, with D hard to call. Germline CDR1 MNHEY, CDR2 SVGEGT. The V gene lost 2 bases and the J gene lost 14 bases, with 12 bases spanning the gap. The CDR3 extends over 12 amino acids. CDR3 DNA sequence: TGTGCCAGCAGTTACGTGTCGGGCGCGCTGTTTTTT. This translates into CASSYVSGALFF.

The genes are TRBV29-1 and TRBJ1-4, with TRBD1 as a possible D gene (5 bases). This CDR3 spans 12 amino acids. The V and J ends lost 7 bases and 5 bases respectively, with 11 bases between them. Germline CDR1 SQVTM, CDR2 ANQGSEA. CDR3 region: CSGRAKNEKLFF. The CDR3 region has the DNA TGCAGCGGCAGGGCGAAGAATGAAAAACTGTTTTTT.

This clonotype has more than one count but fewer than ten. The chain has TRBV13 and TRBJ1-5; D unclear. Trimming removed 0 bases at V and 3 bases at J, with 6 bases between. The CDR3 length is 14 residues. Per germline, CDR1 PRHDT and CDR2 FYEKMQ (reference sequence). Here the CDR3 reads CASSLGQINQPQHF. The CDR3 DNA is TGTGCCAGCAGCTTAGGGCAGATCAATCAGCCCCAGCATTTT. Combining the CDR3 with reference TRBV13 and TRBJ1-5 gives the whole variable domain AAGVIQSPRHLIKEKRETATLKCYPIPRHDTVYWYQQGPGQDPQFLISFYEKMQSDKGSIPDRFSAQQFSDYHSELNMSSLELGDSALYFCASSLGQINQPQHFGDGTRLSIL.

The CDR3 DNA reads as TGTGCCAGCAGTCATAAGAGAAGCGGGGCGTCCTACAATGAGCAGTTCTTC. Its translation: CASSHKRSGASYNEQFF. The gene calls are TRBV5-5 and TRBJ2-1; 7 bases line up with TRBD2. The CDR3 is made up of 17 amino acids. Germline lookup yields CDR1 SGHKS and CDR2 YYEKEE (reference sequence). J gave up 1 base and V 5 bases, and 12 bases lay outside the gene matches.

V usage is TRBV24-1 and J usage is TRBJ1-1, with 11 bases that match TRBD1. Unmatched junction bases numbered 5, after V lost 2 bases and J lost 1 base. CDR1 KGHDR and CDR2 SFDVKD come from the germline V gene. CDR3 size: 17 residues. CDR3 protein: CATSDSGTGGTNTEAFF. The DNA of the CDR3 is TGTGCCACCAGTGATTCCGGGACAGGGGGGACGAACACTGAAGCTTTCTTT.

V gene TRBV6-6 combines with J gene TRBJ2-1; 7 nucleotides agree with TRBD2. J was trimmed by 12 bases and V by 2 bases; bases with no gene match: 4. The CDR3 is 12 residues long. The germline V gene has CDR1 MNHNY and CDR2 SVGAGI (reference sequence). In DNA form, the CDR3 reads TGTGCCAGCAGTTACCGGGGGGTAGGGCAGTTCTTC. Translating gives CASSYRGVGQFF.

This clonotype has a single count. This may arise from a read error, as a much more abundant clone is one base away. The chain joins TRBV10-2 to TRBJ2-7; D is uncertain. The CDR3 totals 14 residues. Germline CDR1 is WSHSY and CDR2 is SAAADI. The CDR3 DNA is TGCACCAGCAGTGAGCTAGGGCGGTCCTACGAGCAGTACTTC. It encodes CTSSELGRSYEQYF.

This sequence joins TRBV4-3 and TRBJ2-2; 7 positions match TRBD2. The CDR3 is 17 amino acids. The germline V gene encodes CDR1 LGHNA and CDR2 YSLEER. With V trimmed by 3 bases and J by 4 bases, 11 bases remained unmatched. The CDR3 reads CASSHSRLALGTGELFF. CDR3 sequence (DNA): TGCGCCAGCAGCCACTCCAGACTAGCTCTTGGCACCGGGGAGCTGTTTTTT.

CDR3 DNA sequence: TGCAGTGCTAGAGGGACAGGACCCGAAAACATTCAGTACTTC. Its protein is CSARGTGPENIQYF. The V and J genes are TRBV20-1 and TRBJ2-4; 7 positions match TRBD1. This CDR3 spans 14 amino acids. Trimming cost V 1 base and J 5 bases; bases outside gene matches: 5. Germline CDR1 and CDR2: DFQATT and SNEGSKA (reference sequence).

This clonotype was recorded a few times. The chain couples TRBV29-1 to TRBJ2-3; no firm D call. V shed 4 bases and J shed 6 bases, with 5 bases lying between them. Germline CDR1 reads SQVTM; CDR2 reads ANQGSEA. The CDR3 consists of 10 residues. Here the CDR3 reads CSVVMDTQYF. The CDR3 DNA reads as TGCAGCGTTGTTATGGATACGCAGTATTTT.

This chain uses TRBV10-2 with TRBJ2-7, with a possible D match to TRBD1 (5 bases). The CDR3 consists of 12 residues. The germline gives CDR1 WSHSY, CDR2 SAAADI. Trimming removed 6 bases from V and 2 bases from J, with 8 bases in between. The CDR3 sequence: CASRARAYEQYF. The CDR3 DNA is TGCGCCAGCAGAGCCAGGGCCTACGAGCAGTACTTC.

The chain recombines TRBV6-5 with TRBJ1-1; tentatively, D is TRBD1 (6 bases). The V gene lost 0 bases and the J gene lost 8 bases, with 22 bases spanning the gap. The CDR3 has 17 amino acids. Germline CDR1 MNHEY, CDR2 SVGAGI. The chain's CDR3 is CASSYSGSGGRVGEAFF. The CDR3 coding sequence is TGTGCCAGCAGTTACTCGGGGTCCGGGGGCAGGGTGGGGGAAGCTTTCTTT.

This chain connects TRBV3-2 to TRBJ2-7; the DNA was not used to check the table's D call, TRBD2. TRBV3-2 corresponds to a pseudogene. The CDR3 covers 16 residues. CDR3 in amino acids: CASSPGTSGESYEQYF. In DNA, the CDR3 is TGTGCCAGCAGCCCCGGGACTAGCGGGGAATCCTACGAGCAGTACTTC.